Below, one TCR beta chain is given with its context. The antigen is not known. The 5'RACE method, run with constant-segment primers, produced TCR alpha and TCR beta cDNA libraries (carrying sample barcodes and UMIs). Each CDR3 protein is one row after TCRdb ran MiXCR on the 5' RACE reads. This table holds fewer than 650,000 distinct CDR3 sequences, roughly 17% found once. The CDR3 sequence is 15 residues long. V lost 1 base to trimming and J lost 7 bases, with 13 bases between them. Looked up from germline, CDR1 is SGHVS and CDR2 is FNYEAQ. These data originate in a study of T-cell memory formation after mild COVID-19. Overall study context: Each donor largely had its own TCR clusters.

The study's findings and limits: There was a balanced CD4/CD8 profile in clones contracting day 15 to 85, and later expanders leaned CD4+. Pre-infection memory showed some responding clones, and this suggested that cross-reactive memory joined.

Sample: PBMCs or a T cell subset sorted from them (not recorded which). The chain employs TRBV7-6 and TRBJ1-4, with unresolved D. The TCR sequence derives from an adult woman who had mild COVID-19 (a few samples of this study predate the infection). Cell type and time point are not known. The CDR3 DNA is TGTGCCAGCAGCTTAGGTGCAGCTGTAGGTGAAAAACTGTTTTTT. It specifies CASSLGAAVGEKLFF.